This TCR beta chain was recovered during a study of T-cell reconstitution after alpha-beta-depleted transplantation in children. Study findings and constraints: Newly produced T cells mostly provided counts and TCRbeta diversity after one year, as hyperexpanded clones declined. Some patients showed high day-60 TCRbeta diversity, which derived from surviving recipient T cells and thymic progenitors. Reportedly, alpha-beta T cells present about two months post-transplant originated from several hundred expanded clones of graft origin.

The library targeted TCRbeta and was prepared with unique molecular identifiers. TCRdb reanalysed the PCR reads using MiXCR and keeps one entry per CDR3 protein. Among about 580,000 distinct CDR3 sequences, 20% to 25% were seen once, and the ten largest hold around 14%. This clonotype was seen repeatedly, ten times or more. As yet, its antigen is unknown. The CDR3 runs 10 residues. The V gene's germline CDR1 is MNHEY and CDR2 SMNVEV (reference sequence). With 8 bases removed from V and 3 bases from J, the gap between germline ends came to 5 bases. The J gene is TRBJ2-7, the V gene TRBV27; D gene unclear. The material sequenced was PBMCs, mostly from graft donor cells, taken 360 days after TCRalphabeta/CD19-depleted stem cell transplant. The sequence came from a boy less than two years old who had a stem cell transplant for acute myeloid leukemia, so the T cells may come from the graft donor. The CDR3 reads CASGDYEQYF. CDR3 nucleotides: TGTGCCAGCGGGGACTACGAGCAGTACTTC.